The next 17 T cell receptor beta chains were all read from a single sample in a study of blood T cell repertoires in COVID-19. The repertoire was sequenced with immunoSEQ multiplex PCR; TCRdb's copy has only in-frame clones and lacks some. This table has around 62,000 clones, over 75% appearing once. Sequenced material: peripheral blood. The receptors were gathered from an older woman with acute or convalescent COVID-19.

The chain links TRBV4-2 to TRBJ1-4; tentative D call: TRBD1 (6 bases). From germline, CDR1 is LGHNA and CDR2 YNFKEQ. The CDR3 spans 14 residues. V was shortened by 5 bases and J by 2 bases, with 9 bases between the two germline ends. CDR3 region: CASSSTGTNEKLFF. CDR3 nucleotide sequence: TGTGCCAGCAGCTCTACAGGGACTAATGAAAAACTGTTTTTT.

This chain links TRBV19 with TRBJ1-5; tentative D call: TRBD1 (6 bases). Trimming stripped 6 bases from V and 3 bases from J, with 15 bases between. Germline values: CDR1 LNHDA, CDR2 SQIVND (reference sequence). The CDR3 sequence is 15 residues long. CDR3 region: CASSPQTGFNQPQHF. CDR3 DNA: TGTGCCAGTAGCCCCCAGACAGGATTCAATCAGCCCCAGCATTTT.

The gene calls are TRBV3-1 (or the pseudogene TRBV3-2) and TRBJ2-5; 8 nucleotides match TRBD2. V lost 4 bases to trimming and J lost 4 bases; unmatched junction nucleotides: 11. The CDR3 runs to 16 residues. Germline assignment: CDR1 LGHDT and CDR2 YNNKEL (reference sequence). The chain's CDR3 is CASSLIPPGGAETQYF. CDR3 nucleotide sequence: TGTGCCAGCAGCCTAATTCCACCGGGGGGGGCAGAGACCCAGTACTTC.

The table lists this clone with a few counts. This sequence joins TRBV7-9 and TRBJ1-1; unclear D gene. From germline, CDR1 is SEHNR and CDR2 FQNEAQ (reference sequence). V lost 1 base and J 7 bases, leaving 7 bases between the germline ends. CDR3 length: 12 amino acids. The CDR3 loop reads CASSLDSNEAFF. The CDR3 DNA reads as TGTGCCAGCAGCTTAGACAGCAATGAAGCTTTCTTT. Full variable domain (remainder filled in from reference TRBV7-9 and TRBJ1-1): DTGVSQNPRHKITKRGQNVTFRCDPISEHNRLYWYRQTLGQGPEFLTYFQNEAQLEKSRLLSDRFSAERPKGSFSTLEIQRTEQGDSAMYLCASSLDSNEAFFGQGTRLTVV.

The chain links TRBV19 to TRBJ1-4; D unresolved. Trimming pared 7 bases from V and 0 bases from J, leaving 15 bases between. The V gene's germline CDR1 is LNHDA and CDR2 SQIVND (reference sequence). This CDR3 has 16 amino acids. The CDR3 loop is CASNLPSGTTNEKLFF. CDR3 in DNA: TGTGCCAGTAACCTACCATCGGGGACAACTAATGAAAAACTGTTTTTT.

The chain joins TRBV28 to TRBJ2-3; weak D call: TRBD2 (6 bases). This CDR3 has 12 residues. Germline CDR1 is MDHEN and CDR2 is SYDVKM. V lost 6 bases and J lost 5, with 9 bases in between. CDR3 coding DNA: TGTGCCAGCAGCCCCGGGGGAGATACGCAGTATTTT. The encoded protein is CASSPGGDTQYF.

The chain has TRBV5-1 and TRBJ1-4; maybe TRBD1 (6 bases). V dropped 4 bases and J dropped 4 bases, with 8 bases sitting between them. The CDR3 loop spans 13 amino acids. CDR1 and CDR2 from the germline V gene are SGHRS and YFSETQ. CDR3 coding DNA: TGCGCCAGCAGCCCGGACAGTAATGAAAAACTGTTTTTT. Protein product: CASSPDSNEKLFF.

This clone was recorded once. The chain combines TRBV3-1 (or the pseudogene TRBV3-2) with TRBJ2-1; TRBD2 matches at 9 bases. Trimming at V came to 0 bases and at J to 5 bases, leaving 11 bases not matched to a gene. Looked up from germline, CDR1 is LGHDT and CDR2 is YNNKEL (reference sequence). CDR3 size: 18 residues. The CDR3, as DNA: TGTGCCAGCAGCCAAGATTTCCGGTTTAGCGGGGGAAACAATGAGCAGTTCTTC. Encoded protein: CASSQDFRFSGGNNEQFF.

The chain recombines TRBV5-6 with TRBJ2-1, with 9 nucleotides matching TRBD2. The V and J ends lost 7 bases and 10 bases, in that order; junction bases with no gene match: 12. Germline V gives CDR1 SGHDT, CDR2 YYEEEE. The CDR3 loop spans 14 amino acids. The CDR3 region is CASSPAGGEGEQFF. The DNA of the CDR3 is TGTGCCAGCTCCCCAGCGGGGGGTGAAGGCGAGCAGTTCTTC.

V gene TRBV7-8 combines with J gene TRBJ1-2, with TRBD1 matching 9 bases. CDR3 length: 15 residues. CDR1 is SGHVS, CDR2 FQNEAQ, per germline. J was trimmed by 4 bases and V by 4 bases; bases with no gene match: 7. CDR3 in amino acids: CASSSTGGYGYGYTF. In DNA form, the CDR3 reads TGTGCCAGCAGCTCAACAGGGGGCTACGGCTATGGCTACACCTTC.

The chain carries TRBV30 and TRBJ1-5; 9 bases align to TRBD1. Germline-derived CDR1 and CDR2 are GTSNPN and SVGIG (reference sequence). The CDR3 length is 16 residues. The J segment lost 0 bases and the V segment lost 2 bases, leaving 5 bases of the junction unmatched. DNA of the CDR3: TGTGCCTGGAGTTCAGGGACAGGGCGTAGCAATCAGCCCCAGCATTTT. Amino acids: CAWSSGTGRSNQPQHF.

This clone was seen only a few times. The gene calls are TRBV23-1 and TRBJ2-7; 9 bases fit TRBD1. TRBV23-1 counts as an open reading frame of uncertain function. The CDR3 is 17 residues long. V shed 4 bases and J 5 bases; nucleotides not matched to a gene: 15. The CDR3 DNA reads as TGCGCCAGCAGTCTCCCGCCGGGACAGGGAGCAAACCACGAGCAGTACGTC. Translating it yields CASSLPPGQGANHEQYV.

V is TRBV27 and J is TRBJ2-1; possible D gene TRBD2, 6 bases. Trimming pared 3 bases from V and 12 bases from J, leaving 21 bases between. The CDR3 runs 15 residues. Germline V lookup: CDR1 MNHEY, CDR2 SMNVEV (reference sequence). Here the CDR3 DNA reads TGTGCCAGCAGTTTTGGCGGTGGGACTCCCTTTGGGCAGTTCTTC. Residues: CASSFGGGTPFGQFF.

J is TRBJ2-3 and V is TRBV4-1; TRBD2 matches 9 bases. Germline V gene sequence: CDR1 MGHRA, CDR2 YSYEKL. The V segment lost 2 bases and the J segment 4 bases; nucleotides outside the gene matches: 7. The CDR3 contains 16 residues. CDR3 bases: TGCGCCAGCAGCCAACTAGCGGGGCAACCCGCAGATACGCAGTATTTT. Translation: CASSQLAGQPADTQYF.

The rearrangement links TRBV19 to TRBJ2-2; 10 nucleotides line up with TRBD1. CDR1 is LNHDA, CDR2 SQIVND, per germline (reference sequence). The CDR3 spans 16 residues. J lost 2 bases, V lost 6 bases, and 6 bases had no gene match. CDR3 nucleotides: TGTGCCAGTAGCCCCGGACAGGGGGTTAACACCGGGGAGCTGTTTTTT. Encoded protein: CASSPGQGVNTGELFF.

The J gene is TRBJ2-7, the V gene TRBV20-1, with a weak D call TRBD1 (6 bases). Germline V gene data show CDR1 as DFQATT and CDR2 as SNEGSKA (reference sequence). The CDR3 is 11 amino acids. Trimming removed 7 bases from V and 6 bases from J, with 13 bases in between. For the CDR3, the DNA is TGCAGTGTCTTACAGGGCTCCGAGCAGTACGTC. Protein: CSVLQGSEQYV.

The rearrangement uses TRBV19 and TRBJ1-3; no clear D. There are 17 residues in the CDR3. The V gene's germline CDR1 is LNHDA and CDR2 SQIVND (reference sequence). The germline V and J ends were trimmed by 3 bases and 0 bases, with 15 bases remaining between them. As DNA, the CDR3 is TGTGCCAGTAGTATGAGTTTAACGGGAAGCTCTGGAAACACCATATATTTT. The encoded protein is CASSMSLTGSSGNTIYF.